Shown below are 30 T cell receptor beta chains from a single sample sequenced in a study of cytomegalovirus exposure and HLA in healthy donors. PCR involved 60 Vbeta and 13 Jbeta primers. This table comes from immunoSEQ multiplex PCR, and its TCRdb copy is limited to in-frame clones, with some not included. The table has more than 65,000 clones, about 79% seen once. The sample consisted of PBMCs. These receptors were collected from a female donor in good health and CMV-seronegative.

The chain couples TRBV27 to TRBJ1-2; D uncertain. The ends were cut back, 1 base at V and 5 bases at J, with 8 bases in the middle. The CDR3 runs 13 residues. Germline CDR1 MNHEY, CDR2 SMNVEV (reference sequence). CDR3 DNA sequence: TGTGCCAGCAGTTTATTGGGCTCTTATGGCTACACCTTC. This sequence encodes CASSLLGSYGYTF.

This clone was seen more than once but under ten times. The gene calls are TRBV6-6 and TRBJ2-5; 7 nucleotides line up with TRBD1. CDR1 is MNHNY and CDR2 is SVGAGI in the germline V gene (reference sequence). V lost 6 bases, J lost 5 bases, and 6 bases stayed unmatched. CDR3 size: 13 residues. CDR3 coding DNA: TGTGCCAGCAGCCCGACAGGGCGGGAGACCCAGTACTTC. Amino acids: CASSPTGRETQYF.

The V and J genes are TRBV7-2 and TRBJ1-2; weak D call: TRBD1 (6 bases). Germline V gives CDR1 SGHTA, CDR2 FQGNSA. V dropped 5 bases and J dropped 4 bases, with 11 bases sitting between them. The CDR3 totals 13 residues. The CDR3 nucleotides read TGTGCCAGCAGCCAAGGACAGACCTATGGCTACACCTTC. Translated: CASSQGQTYGYTF.

The V gene is TRBV28, the J gene TRBJ2-7; weak D call: TRBD2 (7 bases). The CDR3 totals 15 residues. CDR1 MDHEN and CDR2 SYDVKM come from the germline V gene. The V end lost 6 bases, the J end lost 4 bases, and 19 bases lay between the germline ends. CDR3 nucleotide sequence: TGTGCCAGCAGCCCCAGGCCGGGGGGCGGTTACGAGCAGTACTTC. Translation gives CASSPRPGGGYEQYF.

CDR3 region: CAISDLGGTYEQYF. The CDR3, as DNA: TGTGCCATCAGTGATCTAGGGGGAACCTACGAGCAGTACTTC. The J gene is TRBJ2-7, the V gene TRBV10-3; D possibly corresponds to TRBD1 (6 bases). The CDR3 covers 14 residues. CDR1 is ENHRY and CDR2 is SYGVKD in the germline V gene. V lost 3 bases, J lost 2 bases, and 11 bases lay in between.

This clone appeared once. One junction end does not reproduce the germline sequence, and a read error may be involved. V is TRBV7-7 and J is TRBJ2-5, with TRBD2 matching 13 bases. The CDR3 consists of 15 residues. Germline values: CDR1 SSHAT, CDR2 FNYEAQ (reference sequence). The CDR3, as DNA: TGTGCTAGCAGCTTTACTAGCGGGGGGGAAGAGACCCAGTACTTC. Encoded protein: CASSFTSGGEETQYF.

On this clone itself: This sample includes further DNA sequences coding for the same CDR3. In nucleotides, the CDR3 is TGCGCCAGCAGTGTCCAGGGAAACACTGAAGCTTTCTTT. It is translated as CASSVQGNTEAFF. V gene TRBV5-1 combines with J gene TRBJ1-1, with D perhaps TRBD1 (5 bases). This CDR3 is 13 amino acids long. Trimming removed 5 bases from V and 2 bases from J, with 10 bases in between. The V gene's germline CDR1 is SGHRS and CDR2 YFSETQ.

This sequence joins TRBV28 and TRBJ1-5, with no clear D. The CDR3 is made up of 14 amino acids. Germline V gene data show CDR1 as MDHEN and CDR2 as SYDVKM. Between the trimmed V and J ends, which lost 4 bases and 3 bases, there was a span of 10 bases. The CDR3 DNA is TGTGCCAGCAGTTCGGGGAGCATCAATCAGCCCCAGCATTTT. Encoded protein: CASSSGSINQPQHF.

The rearrangement uses TRBV2 and TRBJ2-3, with D possibly being TRBD2 (6 bases). The CDR3 runs to 14 residues. Trimming removed 1 base at V and 6 bases at J, with 11 bases between. Germline CDR1 is SNHLY and CDR2 is FYNNEI. DNA for the CDR3: TGTGCCAGCAGTGAAGGGGCGGGGTGGGATACGCAGTATTTT. Its protein product is CASSEGAGWDTQYF.

This clone was seen once. Written as DNA, the CDR3 is TGTGCCAGCAGTTTAGGCGGGGGGGTGAGAGAGCAGTACTTC. Its translation: CASSLGGGVREQYF. The genes are TRBV28 and TRBJ2-7, with 9 bases that match TRBD2. Losses at the gene ends were 2 bases for V and 7 bases for J; bases not matched to a gene: 6. Germline V gene data show CDR1 as MDHEN and CDR2 as SYDVKM. This CDR3 has 14 residues.

The rearrangement links TRBV18 to TRBJ2-7, with D tentatively TRBD2 (6 bases). The V gene lost 1 base and the J gene lost 2 bases, with 9 bases spanning the gap. Germline CDR1 reads KGHSH; CDR2 reads LQKENI. The CDR3 has 14 residues. CDR3 amino acids: CASSPLGTAYEQYF. CDR3 DNA sequence: TGTGCCAGCTCACCACTCGGGACTGCCTACGAGCAGTACTTC.

The gene calls are TRBV19 and TRBJ1-1, with TRBD1 as a possible D gene (6 bases). Germline lookup yields CDR1 LNHDA and CDR2 SQIVND (reference sequence). The length of the CDR3 is 14 residues. V was trimmed by 5 bases and J by 1 base, leaving 11 bases between them. This chain's CDR3 is CASSVTGPNTEAFF. The DNA of the CDR3 is TGTGCCAGTAGTGTGACAGGACCGAACACTGAAGCTTTCTTT.

This clone came up once. The chain links TRBV6-5 to TRBJ1-1; D gene uncertain. This CDR3 contains 14 residues. Trimming stripped 0 bases from V and 3 bases from J, with 8 bases between. Germline assignment: CDR1 MNHEY and CDR2 SVGAGI. The CDR3 DNA is TGTGCCAGCAGTTACTCTCAAGGAGACACTGAAGCTTTCTTT. Its translation is CASSYSQGDTEAFF.

This sequence joins TRBV11-2 and TRBJ2-4; 8 positions agree with TRBD1. Germline V lookup: CDR1 SGHAT, CDR2 FQNNGV. CDR3 length: 16 amino acids. Germline trimming cut 5 bases from V and 6 bases from J; bases unmatched to any gene: 12. CDR3 sequence (DNA): TGTGCCAGCAGCCCAGGGACAGGAGGTTTGGCAAACATTCAGTACTTC. It translates to CASSPGTGGLANIQYF. The whole variable domain, filled in from reference TRBV11-2 and TRBJ2-4, reads EAGVAQSPRYKIIEKRQSVAFWCNPISGHATLYWYQQILGQGPKLLIQFQNNGVVDDSQLPKDRFSAERLKGVDSTLKIQPAKLEDSAVYLCASSPGTGGLANIQYFGAGTRLSVL.

The DNA for the CDR3 is TGTGCCAGCAGATATGGGGAGGGGTCCTACGAGCAGTACTTC. It specifies CASRYGEGSYEQYF. J is TRBJ2-7 and V is TRBV7-6; 7 bases map to TRBD2. CDR1 and CDR2 (germline): SGHVS, FNYEAQ. The V segment lost 6 bases and the J segment 1 base; nucleotides outside the gene matches: 6. The CDR3 totals 14 residues.

The chain employs TRBV7-9 and TRBJ2-7, with D hard to call. V dropped 2 bases and J dropped 0 bases, with 5 bases sitting between them. This CDR3 comprises 13 residues. Germline V gene lookup returns CDR1 SEHNR and CDR2 FQNEAQ (reference sequence). The CDR3 loop is CASSLPSSYEQYF. CDR3 nucleotide sequence: TGTGCCAGCAGCTTACCGAGCTCCTACGAGCAGTACTTC.

The rearrangement joins TRBV18 to TRBJ1-1; 7 positions match TRBD1. From germline, CDR1 is KGHSH and CDR2 LQKENI. V shed 1 base, J shed 2 bases, and the junction held 1 base outside the gene matches. The CDR3 is 14 amino acids. The CDR3 DNA follows: TGTGCCAGCTCACCACGACAGGGAAACACTGAAGCTTTCTTT. This encodes CASSPRQGNTEAFF.

The gene calls are TRBV7-9 and TRBJ1-2, with TRBD1 identical over 8 bases. The CDR3 loop spans 14 amino acids. Trimming took 5 bases from V and 5 from J; bases not matched to a gene: 7. The germline CDR1 and CDR2 sequences are SEHNR and FQNEAQ (reference sequence). CDR3 nucleotides: TGTGCCAGCAGCCAACAGGGGGATGGGTATGGCTACACCTTC. This sequence encodes CASSQQGDGYGYTF. Together with reference TRBV7-9 and TRBJ1-2, the CDR3 gives the full variable domain: DTGVSQNPRHKITKRGQNVTFRCDPISEHNRLYWYRQTLGQGPEFLTYFQNEAQLEKSRLLSDRFSAERPKGSFSTLEIQRTEQGDSAMYLCASSQQGDGYGYTFGSGTRLTVV.

The chain links TRBV16 to TRBJ1-5; D remains ambiguous. V was shortened by 0 bases and J by 11 bases, with 8 bases between the two germline ends. CDR1 is KGHSY and CDR2 is FQNENV in the germline V gene. There are 12 residues in the CDR3. CDR3 amino acids: CASSQSEGTQHF. CDR3 in DNA: TGTGCCAGCAGCCAATCGGAGGGAACCCAGCATTTT.

V gene TRBV30 combines with J gene TRBJ1-4, with TRBD1 as a possible D gene (5 bases). Trimming shortened V by 1 base and J by 5 bases, and 8 bases separated the two germline ends. CDR1 and CDR2 (germline): GTSNPN, SVGIG (reference sequence). There are 13 residues in the CDR3. CDR3 loop: CAWSGGGNEKLFF. CDR3 bases: TGTGCCTGGAGTGGGGGGGGGAATGAAAAACTGTTTTTT. Based on the CDR3 plus reference TRBV30 and TRBJ1-4, the full variable domain is SQTIHQWPATLVQPVGSPLSLECTVEGTSNPNLYWYRQAAGRGLQLLFYSVGIGQISSEVPQNLSASRPQDRQFILSSKKLLLSDSGFYLCAWSGGGNEKLFFGSGTQLSVL.

This clone has more than one count but fewer than ten. J is TRBJ1-2 and V is TRBV30; maybe TRBD1 (5 bases). CDR1 and CDR2 from the germline V gene are GTSNPN and SVGIG (reference sequence). The V end was cut by 3 bases, the J end by 4 bases, with 12 bases between. The CDR3 spans 13 residues. The CDR3 reads CAWRPSGLYGYTF. The CDR3 DNA reads as TGTGCCTGGAGGCCTTCGGGACTCTATGGCTACACCTTC.

This clone has just a few counts. The chain combines TRBV2 with TRBJ2-7; D call uncertain. V dropped 5 bases and J dropped 5 bases, with 10 bases sitting between them. Per the germline V gene, CDR1 is SNHLY and CDR2 is FYNNEI. CDR3 length: 12 amino acids. The CDR3 DNA follows: TGTGCCAGCAGTTCCGGCCGGGACGAGCAGTACTTC. Its protein product is CASSSGRDEQYF.

The J gene is TRBJ2-2, the V gene TRBV5-1; 7 nucleotides agree with TRBD2. V shed 0 bases and J 6 bases; nucleotides not matched to a gene: 2. CDR1 and CDR2 (germline): SGHRS, YFSETQ. This CDR3 has 14 residues. The CDR3 reads CASSLGLAPGELFF. CDR3 nucleotide sequence: TGCGCCAGCAGCTTGGGACTAGCACCCGGGGAGCTGTTTTTT.

The rearrangement links TRBV19 to TRBJ2-7, with 9 bases identical to TRBD2. Unmatched junction bases numbered 5, after V lost 8 bases and J lost 0 bases. The V gene's germline CDR1 is LNHDA and CDR2 SQIVND (reference sequence). The length of the CDR3 is 14 residues. In DNA form, the CDR3 reads TGTGCCAGTGGGAGACTAGCGGACTCCTACGAGCAGTACTTC. Protein product: CASGRLADSYEQYF.

The V gene is TRBV28, the J gene TRBJ2-7, with 10 nucleotides matching TRBD1. J lost 6 bases, V lost 6 bases, and 14 bases had no gene match. Germline V gene sequence: CDR1 MDHEN, CDR2 SYDVKM. The CDR3 loop spans 16 amino acids. CDR3 DNA: TGTGCCAGCAGCAAACTCCCGGGGACAGGGGTCTCCGAGCAGTACTTC. Translated, it gives CASSKLPGTGVSEQYF.

The chain has TRBV7-6 and TRBJ1-6; D is ambiguous. V lost 4 bases and J lost 9, with 16 bases in between. The CDR3 is made up of 15 amino acids. CDR1 is SGHVS and CDR2 is FNYEAQ in the germline V gene. In DNA form, the CDR3 reads TGTGCCAGCAGCTCCTGGGAGTTAACCGGTTCACCCCTCCACTTT. Amino acids: CASSSWELTGSPLHF.

This clone was seen only a few times. CDR3 sequence: CASSLGRDRELFF. The CDR3 nucleotides read TGCGCCAGCAGCTTGGGGCGGGACCGGGAGCTGTTTTTT. V and J are TRBV5-1 and TRBJ2-2; tentative D call: TRBD2 (6 bases). This CDR3 has 13 amino acids. V was cut by 0 bases and J by 9 bases, with 9 bases left in between. Germline CDR1 is SGHRS and CDR2 is YFSETQ.

In its sample, this clone was seen a few times. One end of the junction does not line up with germline, which may come from a read error. The genes are TRBV5-1 and TRBJ1-1; the D is unclear. Looked up from germline, CDR1 is SGHRS and CDR2 is YFSETQ. CDR3 length: 13 residues. DNA for the CDR3: TGCGCCAGCACCTTGACCCCTCAGACTGAAGCTTTCTTT. Translation gives CASTLTPQTEAFF.

The chain uses TRBV5-1 and TRBJ2-7, with TRBD2 identical over 7 bases. V shed 0 bases, J shed 6 bases, and the junction held 3 bases outside the gene matches. The CDR3 extends over 13 amino acids. Germline CDR1 SGHRS, CDR2 YFSETQ. DNA for the CDR3: TGCGCCAGCAGCTTGGAAGGACTAGGCGAGCAGTACTTC. It translates to CASSLEGLGEQYF.

This clone was seen just once. This chain joins TRBV2 and TRBJ1-5; 7 bases agree with TRBD1. From germline, CDR1 is SNHLY and CDR2 FYNNEI. The CDR3 runs 15 residues. The ends lost 6 bases at V and 9 bases at J; junction bases unmatched: 14. The CDR3 nucleotides read TGTGCCAGCAGATCTGACAGGGCATGGACGCGGCCCCAGCATTTT. This encodes CASRSDRAWTRPQHF.